Listed here are 28 T cell receptor beta chains from one sample, sequenced in a study of blood T cells in healthy people across ages. Primers used in a second PCR of about 6 to 11 cycles were a sample-barcoded 5' primer and a J-beta primer mix. TCRdb redid the calling of the 5' RACE reads with MiXCR, one entry per CDR3 protein. The sample comprises 1,800,000 or so distinct CDR3 sequences, about 39% of which are singletons, and 23% rests with the top ten. Sequenced material: blood. Source of these receptors: a human donor in good health.

This clonotype turned up a few times. The chain is built from TRBV5-1 and TRBJ2-7; D is undetermined. Germline V gene data show CDR1 as SGHRS and CDR2 as YFSETQ. This CDR3 comprises 16 residues. Trimming left V 4 bases short and J 3 bases short, with 20 bases between. Here the CDR3 reads CASSAGSGSVYYEQYF. CDR3 in DNA: TGCGCCAGCAGCGCAGGTTCCGGGTCGGTCTACTACGAGCAGTACTTC.

CDR3 DNA: TGTGCCAGCAGTTGGACCACAGGGAGAGGATTCCCCGGCTACACCTTC. Residues: CASSWTTGRGFPGYTF. J is TRBJ1-2 and V is TRBV6-5, with D perhaps matching TRBD1 (6 bases). V was pared by 4 bases and J by 8 bases, with 23 bases between. This CDR3 contains 16 residues. Looked up from germline, CDR1 is MNHEY and CDR2 is SVGAGI.

This clonotype was recorded a few times. This rearrangement joins TRBV7-3 to TRBJ2-1, with D possibly being TRBD1 (7 bases). Germline lookup yields CDR1 SGHTA and CDR2 FQGTGA. The V and J ends lost 5 bases and 4 bases respectively, with 15 bases between them. The CDR3 sequence is 15 residues long. The CDR3 DNA sequence: TGTGCCAGCAGCGGCGGGGACAGCCGATACAATGAGCAGTTCTTC. Translation gives CASSGGDSRYNEQFF.

This clonotype was seen more than once but under ten times. One base away lies a much larger clone, so this may be a sequencing read error. The gene calls are TRBV4-3 and TRBJ2-1; possible D gene TRBD2, 6 bases. Germline V gene data show CDR1 as LGHNA and CDR2 as YSLEER. Trimming took off 0 bases at V and 4 bases at J, with 22 bases between the two ends. The CDR3 is made up of 19 amino acids. CDR3 nucleotides: TGCGCCAGCAGCCAAGATTTCGCGGGGAGCCGGAGAGAATACAATGAGCAGTTCTTC. Its translation: CASSQDFAGSRREYNEQFF.

Written as DNA, the CDR3 is TGTGCCAGCAGTAACACAGGGATAACTGAAGCTTTCTTT. Its translation: CASSNTGITEAFF. The gene calls are TRBV6-6 and TRBJ1-1; D may be TRBD1 (6 bases). The CDR3 is made up of 13 amino acids. V lost 5 bases and J 5 bases, leaving 12 bases between the germline ends. CDR1 MNHNY and CDR2 SVGAGI come from the germline V gene (reference sequence).

J is TRBJ1-1 and V is TRBV6-2 or TRBV6-3; D is undetermined. Trimming shortened V by 6 bases and J by 8 bases, and 16 bases separated the two germline ends. CDR3 length equals 13 residues. Germline-derived CDR1 and CDR2 are MNHEY and SVGEGT. The CDR3 DNA reads TGTGCCAGCAGCCGCGACTCTACAGCCGAAGCTTTCTTT. Translation: CASSRDSTAEAFF.

As concerns this clonotype: An end of the junction differs from the germline gene, which may be a read error. V and J are TRBV5-5 and TRBJ1-5; 7 nucleotides agree with TRBD1. CDR3 length equals 16 residues. The V gene's germline CDR1 is SGHKS and CDR2 YYEKEE (reference sequence). Here the CDR3 DNA reads TGTGCCGGCAGCCCCCGACAGGGACGAGGGGATCAGCCCCAGCATTTT. This gives the protein CAGSPRQGRGDQPQHF. Looking up the rest from reference TRBV5-5 and TRBJ1-5 gives the full variable domain: DAGVTQSPTHLIKTRGQQVTLRCSPISGHKSVSWYQQVLGQGPQFIFQYYEKEERGRGNFPDRFSARQFPNYSSELNVNALLLGDSALYLCAGSPRQGRGDQPQHFGDGTRLSIL.

This clonotype was detected only a few times. This chain links TRBV4-3 with TRBJ1-2; D not resolved. The CDR3 totals 15 residues. V was cut by 1 base and J by 7 bases, with 16 bases left in between. CDR1 is LGHNA and CDR2 is YSLEER in the germline V gene. CDR3 sequence reads: CASSQGEPLGRGYTF. The CDR3 bases are TGCGCCAGCAGCCAAGGAGAGCCTCTCGGGCGTGGCTACACCTTC.

The chain carries TRBV7-3 and TRBJ2-5, with TRBD1 identical over 7 bases. The germline gives CDR1 SGHTA, CDR2 FQGTGA. The trim removed 6 bases at V and 1 base at J, leaving 8 bases unmatched. The CDR3 contains 15 residues. In DNA, the CDR3 is TGTGCCAGCAGTAATTCCCGACAGGGCCAAGAGACCCAGTACTTC. This gives the protein CASSNSRQGQETQYF.

This chain links TRBV5-6 with TRBJ2-5; 9 nucleotides match TRBD2. The last part of the DNA fits TRBJ2-7 better; the J call may be wrong. The CDR3 is made up of 15 amino acids. Germline values: CDR1 SGHDT, CDR2 YYEEEE. CDR3 nucleotides: TGTGCCAGCAGCTGGGGGAAGCTAGCGGGGAACGAGCAGTACTTC. It encodes CASSWGKLAGNEQYF.

The chain employs TRBV4-1 and TRBJ1-2, with a tentative D call TRBD1 (6 bases). V lost 4 bases and J 3 bases, leaving 21 bases between the germline ends. The CDR3 covers 17 residues. Germline values: CDR1 MGHRA, CDR2 YSYEKL. The DNA of the CDR3 is TGCGCCAGCAGCCCATTATGGAAGGGGGATGATGACTATGGCTACACCTTC. It specifies CASSPLWKGDDDYGYTF.

This clonotype was seen only a few times. The chain combines TRBV2 with TRBJ2-6, with a tentative D call TRBD1 (6 bases). This CDR3 is built from 12 residues. The V gene's germline CDR1 is SNHLY and CDR2 FYNNEI. The CDR3 sequence is CLGGPGANVLTF. CDR3 coding DNA: TGTCTTGGGGGCCCTGGGGCCAACGTCCTGACTTTC.

Only a few counts were recorded for this clonotype. This chain joins TRBV4-3 and TRBJ2-3, with D unresolved. Trimming left V 0 bases short and J 5 bases short, with 9 bases between. Looked up from germline, CDR1 is LGHNA and CDR2 is YSLEER. The CDR3 has 14 residues. The CDR3, as DNA: TGCGCCAGCAGCCAAGATAACCAGAGAGATACGCAGTATTTT. It specifies CASSQDNQRDTQYF.

A few counts support this clonotype. The chain uses TRBV7-9 and TRBJ1-2; D is unclear. Between the trimmed V and J ends, which lost 0 bases and 7 bases, there was a span of 12 bases. This CDR3 region has 14 residues. Looked up from germline, CDR1 is SEHNR and CDR2 is FQNEAQ (reference sequence). This CDR3 reads CASSLAGRLGGYTF. DNA for the CDR3: TGTGCCAGCAGCTTAGCAGGGCGCCTAGGTGGCTACACCTTC.

On this clonotype: One end of the junction varies from germline; a read error may be responsible. V and J are TRBV6-5 and TRBJ2-1; D uncertain. The CDR3 extends over 18 amino acids. The germline V gene has CDR1 MNHEY and CDR2 SVGAGI. The CDR3 loop reads CASSYSKGWYSSYDEQFF. CDR3 bases: TGTGCCAGCAGTTACTCGAAGGGCTGGTATAGCTCCTACGATGAGCAGTTCTTC.

This clonotype has a count of ten or more. The V call is TRBV5-1, the J call TRBJ2-7; D ambiguous. This CDR3 region has 15 residues. Germline V lookup: CDR1 SGHRS, CDR2 YFSETQ. Trimming pared 0 bases from V and 5 bases from J, leaving 15 bases between. The DNA for the CDR3 is TGCGCCAGCAGCTTGGAAGATCGACTTCATCACGAGCAGTACTTC. Translated: CASSLEDRLHHEQYF.

The chain carries TRBV14 and TRBJ1-2; a possible D gene is TRBD1 (5 bases). The CDR3 has 21 amino acids. V gave up 0 bases and J gave up 1 base, with 27 bases separating them. Germline V gene lookup returns CDR1 SGHDN and CDR2 FVKESK. Here the CDR3 reads CASSQDSVFGSRRGINYGYTF. For the CDR3, the DNA is TGTGCCAGCAGCCAAGATTCAGTTTTCGGTTCGCGGAGGGGAATTAACTATGGCTACACCTTC.

This chain links TRBV4-1 with TRBJ2-4; D is unclear. The DNA end lines up better with TRBJ2-5; the J call may be wrong. Germline V gives CDR1 MGHRA, CDR2 YSYEKL. This CDR3 is built from 13 residues. The CDR3 protein is CASSLNLLETQYF. The DNA for the CDR3 is TGCGCCAGCAGCCTTAACTTGCTAGAGACCCAGTACTTC.

In this sample, this clonotype turned up a few times. The chain couples TRBV6-2 or TRBV6-3 to TRBJ1-2, with D hard to call. V lost 0 bases, J lost 4 bases, and 18 bases lay in between. Germline V lookup: CDR1 MNHEY, CDR2 SVGEGT. This CDR3 is built from 17 residues. The CDR3 DNA reads TGTGCCAGCAGTTACTCATCCACAAGGGAGGGCGGCTATGGCTACACCTTC. As protein: CASSYSSTREGGYGYTF.

The rearrangement joins TRBV9 to TRBJ2-5; 10 nucleotides match TRBD2. After removal of 4 bases from V and 5 bases from J, the junction contained 14 bases not matched to a gene. Germline lookup yields CDR1 SGDLS and CDR2 YYNGEE. CDR3 size: 17 residues. CDR3 protein: CASSIRTSGIGWETQYF. The DNA for the CDR3 is TGTGCCAGCAGCATTCGGACTAGCGGAATTGGGTGGGAGACCCAGTACTTC.

The V gene is TRBV28, the J gene TRBJ2-7; the D call may be TRBD1 or TRBD2 (5 bases each). V was trimmed by 8 bases and J by 1 base, leaving 21 bases between them. Germline assignment: CDR1 MDHEN and CDR2 SYDVKM. The CDR3 totals 16 residues. The CDR3 nucleotides read TGTGCCAGCTCCTCGATCGATGGGACCCTATCCTACGAGCAGTACTTC. It specifies CASSSIDGTLSYEQYF. The variable domain in full, completed from reference TRBV28 and TRBJ2-7, reads DVKVTQSSRYLVKRTGEKVFLECVQDMDHENMFWYRQDPGLGLRLIYFSYDVKMKEKGDIPEGYSVSREKKERFSLILESASTNQTSMYLCASSSIDGTLSYEQYFGPGTRLTVT.

As for this clonotype: A read error may account for a junction end that differs from germline. J is TRBJ2-6 and V is TRBV7-8; no definite D call. Germline V gene data show CDR1 as SGHVS and CDR2 as FQNEAQ. The CDR3 is 12 residues long. CDR3: CASSLDRVVPTF. CDR3 in DNA: TGTGCCAGCAGCTTAGATAGAGTGGTCCCGACTTTC.

In its sample, this clonotype was seen a few times. The chain employs TRBV5-6 and TRBJ2-5; tentatively, D is TRBD1 or TRBD2 (6 bases each). The end of the DNA is better explained by TRBJ2-7, so the J call may be wrong. From germline, CDR1 is SGHDT and CDR2 YYEEEE. CDR3 length: 14 amino acids. This chain's CDR3 is CASSWRDTAYEQYF. CDR3 nucleotides: TGTGCCAGCAGCTGGAGGGACACAGCCTACGAGCAGTACTTC.

The chain combines TRBV3-1 with TRBJ2-1; TRBD2 might be the D (5 bases). The ends were cut back, 0 bases at V and 2 bases at J, with 11 bases in the middle. The CDR3 loop spans 16 amino acids. The V gene's germline CDR1 is LGHDT and CDR2 YNNKEL (reference sequence). The CDR3 is CASSQDPGLTYNEQFF. The DNA of the CDR3 is TGTGCCAGCAGCCAAGACCCGGGGTTGACCTACAATGAGCAGTTCTTC.

About this clonotype: At one end the junction does not follow the germline gene, possibly because of a read error. This rearrangement joins TRBV4-3 to TRBJ2-1, with 10 bases identical to TRBD2. The CDR3 contains 14 residues. From germline, CDR1 is LGHNA and CDR2 YSLEER. The CDR3 sequence: CAGSPPGLANEQFF. CDR3 nucleotides: TGCGCCGGCAGCCCCCCGGGACTAGCGAATGAGCAGTTCTTC.

The J gene is TRBJ2-1, the V gene TRBV3-1; 7 bases map to TRBD2. Germline V gene sequence: CDR1 LGHDT, CDR2 YNNKEL (reference sequence). Losses at the gene ends were 0 bases for V and 8 bases for J; bases not matched to a gene: 10. The CDR3 spans 16 residues. CDR3 amino acids: CASSQEALGGFYEQFF. Written as DNA, the CDR3 is TGTGCCAGCAGCCAAGAGGCTTTGGGGGGGTTCTATGAGCAGTTCTTC.

This chain uses TRBV20-1 with TRBJ2-7; 8 positions agree with TRBD2. Per the germline V gene, CDR1 is DFQATT and CDR2 is SNEGSKA (reference sequence). CDR3 length: 15 amino acids. V lost 0 bases and J lost 1; bases outside the gene matches: 5. The CDR3 loop is CSARDQQRGSYEQYF. CDR3 nucleotide sequence: TGCAGTGCTAGAGATCAGCAGCGGGGGTCCTACGAGCAGTACTTC.

This chain uses TRBV20-1 with TRBJ2-2, with TRBD2 matching over 10 bases. The length of the CDR3 is 15 residues. The trim removed 0 bases at V and 4 bases at J, leaving 2 bases unmatched. Per germline, CDR1 DFQATT and CDR2 SNEGSKA (reference sequence). In nucleotides, the CDR3 is TGCAGTGCTAGAGAGGCTAGCGGGGGCACCGGGGAGCTGTTTTTT. Amino acid sequence: CSAREASGGTGELFF.